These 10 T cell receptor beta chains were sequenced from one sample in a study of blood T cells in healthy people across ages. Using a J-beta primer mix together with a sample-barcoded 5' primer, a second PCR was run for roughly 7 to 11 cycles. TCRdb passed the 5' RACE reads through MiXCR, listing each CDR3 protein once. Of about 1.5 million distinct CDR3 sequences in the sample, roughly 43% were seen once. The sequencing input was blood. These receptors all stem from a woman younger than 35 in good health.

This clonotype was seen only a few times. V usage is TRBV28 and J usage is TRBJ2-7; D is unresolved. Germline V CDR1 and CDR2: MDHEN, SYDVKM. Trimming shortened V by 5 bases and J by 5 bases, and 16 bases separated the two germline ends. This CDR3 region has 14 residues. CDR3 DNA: TGTGCCAGCAGTCTACTACAAGGGCTGCACGAGCAGTACTTC. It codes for CASSLLQGLHEQYF.

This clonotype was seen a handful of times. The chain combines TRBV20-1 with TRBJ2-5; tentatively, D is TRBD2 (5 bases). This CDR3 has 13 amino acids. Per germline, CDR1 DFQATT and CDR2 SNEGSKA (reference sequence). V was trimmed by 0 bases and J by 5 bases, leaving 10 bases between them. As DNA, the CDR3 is TGCAGTGCTAGAGATACTAGAGGCGAGACCCAGTACTTC. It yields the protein CSARDTRGETQYF.

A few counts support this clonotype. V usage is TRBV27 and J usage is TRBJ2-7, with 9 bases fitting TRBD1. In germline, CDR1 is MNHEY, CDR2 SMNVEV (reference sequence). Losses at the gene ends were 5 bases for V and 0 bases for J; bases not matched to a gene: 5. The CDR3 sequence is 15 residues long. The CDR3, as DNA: TGTGCCAGCAGTCATGGGGACAGGGACTCCTACGAGCAGTACTTC. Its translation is CASSHGDRDSYEQYF.

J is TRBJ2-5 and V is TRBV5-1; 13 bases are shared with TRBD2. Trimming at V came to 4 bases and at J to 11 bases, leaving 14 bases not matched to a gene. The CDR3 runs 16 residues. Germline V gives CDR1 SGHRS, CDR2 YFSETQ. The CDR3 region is CASSQGLAGHRNEQYF. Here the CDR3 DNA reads TGCGCCAGCAGCCAGGGACTAGCGGGGCATCGGAATGAGCAGTACTTC. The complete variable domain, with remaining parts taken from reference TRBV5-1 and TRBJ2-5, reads KAGVTQTPRYLIKTRGQQVTLSCSPISGHRSVSWYQQTPGQGLQFLFEYFSETQRNKGNFPGRFSGRQFSNSRSEMNVSTLELGDSALYLCASSQGLAGHRNEQYFGPGTRLLVL.

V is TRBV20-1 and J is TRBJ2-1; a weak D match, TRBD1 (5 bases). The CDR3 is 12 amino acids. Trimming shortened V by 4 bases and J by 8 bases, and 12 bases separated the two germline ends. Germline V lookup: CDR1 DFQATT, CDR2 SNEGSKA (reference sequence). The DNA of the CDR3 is TGCAGTGCTACTATGCAGGGCGATGAGCAGTTCTTC. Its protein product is CSATMQGDEQFF.

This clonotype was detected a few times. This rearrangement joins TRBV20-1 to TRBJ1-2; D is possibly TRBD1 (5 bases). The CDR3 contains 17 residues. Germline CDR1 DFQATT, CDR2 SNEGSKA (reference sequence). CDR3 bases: TGCAGCGCCCGCGGGCGGCAGGCGGGGGTAACTAACTATGGCTACACCTTC. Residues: CSARGRQAGVTNYGYTF.

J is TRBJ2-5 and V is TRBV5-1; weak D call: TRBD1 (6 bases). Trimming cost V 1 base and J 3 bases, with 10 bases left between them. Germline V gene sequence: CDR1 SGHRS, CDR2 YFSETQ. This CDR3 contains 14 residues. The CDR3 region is CASSLFPGEETQYF. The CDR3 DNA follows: TGCGCCAGCAGCTTGTTCCCAGGGGAAGAGACCCAGTACTTC.

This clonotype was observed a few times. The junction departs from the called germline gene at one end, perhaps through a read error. The DNA of the CDR3 is TGTGCCAGCAGCTTAGCTAGCGAAGAGACCCAGTACTTC. It yields the protein CASSLASEETQYF. V gene TRBV5-1 combines with J gene TRBJ2-5; maybe TRBD2 (6 bases). CDR3 length: 13 amino acids. The V gene's germline CDR1 is SGHRS and CDR2 YFSETQ.

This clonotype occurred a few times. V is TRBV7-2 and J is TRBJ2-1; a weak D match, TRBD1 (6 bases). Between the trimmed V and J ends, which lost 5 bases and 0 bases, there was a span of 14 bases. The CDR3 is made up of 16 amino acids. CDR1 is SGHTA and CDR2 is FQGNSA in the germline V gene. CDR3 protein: CASSPRTASSYNEQFF. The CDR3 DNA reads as TGTGCCAGCAGCCCCCGGACAGCTAGCTCCTACAATGAGCAGTTCTTC.

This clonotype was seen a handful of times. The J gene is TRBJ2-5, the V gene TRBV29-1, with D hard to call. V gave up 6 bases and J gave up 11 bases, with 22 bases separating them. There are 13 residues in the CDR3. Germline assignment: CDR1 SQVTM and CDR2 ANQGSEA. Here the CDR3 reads CSVVTRSGLGQYF. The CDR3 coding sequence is TGCAGCGTCGTGACCCGATCCGGGCTTGGGCAGTACTTC.